The text below deals with one T cell receptor beta chain. The sample originates from a study of T cell responses to AZD1222 COVID-19 vaccine. Sequenced by immunoSEQ multiplex PCR; TCRdb stores in-frame clones only, minus some. The repertoire consists of about 140,000 clones, with 80% to 95% occurring once and the leading ten covering 3% to 4.5%. The trim removed 4 bases at V and 0 bases at J, leaving 15 bases unmatched. This CDR3 is 19 amino acids long. The germline CDR1 and CDR2 sequences are MDHEN and SYDVKM. This clonotype was sampled from an adult who received the AZD1222 COVID-19 vaccine. Sequences were derived from peripheral blood, sampled 28 days after the second AZD1222 dose. The chain links TRBV28 to TRBJ1-5; 7 positions match TRBD1. The CDR3 reads CASSSPSRGLLYSNQPQHF. CDR3 bases: TGTGCCAGCAGTTCGCCCAGCAGGGGGTTACTCTATAGCAATCAGCCCCAGCATTTT.